Described below is a single T cell receptor beta chain sequence and its context. The sample belongs to a study of CD8 T cells in Susac syndrome. The CDR3 spans 12 residues. Trimming pared 3 bases from V and 6 bases from J, leaving 6 bases between. Per the germline V gene, CDR1 is GTSNPN and CDR2 is SVGIG (reference sequence). It was with random hexamers that roughly 0.45 to 1 ug RNA was reverse transcribed. Each CDR3 protein gets one entry after TCRdb re-called the immunoSEQ multiplex PCR reads with MiXCR. The table lists roughly 200,000 distinct CDR3 sequences, under 97% of them singletons. The sequenced sample consisted of CD4+ T cells from PBMCs. This TCR derives from a human donor with multiple sclerosis. The rearrangement links TRBV30 to TRBJ1-6; D is uncertain. CDR3 sequence (DNA): TGTGCCTGGAGAAGAATTAATTCACCCCTCCACTTT. Its protein product is CAWRRINSPLHF.